These 2 T cell receptor beta chains were sequenced from one sample in a study of cytomegalovirus exposure and HLA in healthy donors. The PCR contained 60 Vbeta and 13 Jbeta primers. Sequenced by immunoSEQ multiplex PCR; TCRdb stores in-frame clones only, minus some. This sample has around 140,000 clones; approximately 78% occur once, and the top ten carry less than 3%. The material sequenced was PBMCs. The source of these receptors is a woman between 18 and 30 years old in good health and CMV-seropositive.

The genes are TRBV5-8 and TRBJ1-2, with D perhaps TRBD1 (6 bases). This CDR3 comprises 17 residues. V was pared by 2 bases and J by 0 bases, with 17 bases between. Germline CDR1 and CDR2: SGHTS and YDEGEE. The CDR3 coding sequence is TGTGCCAGCAGCTTCCGGGACATACTTCCTGCTAACTATGGCTACACCTTC. Translation gives CASSFRDILPANYGYTF.

The rearrangement uses TRBV6-4 and TRBJ2-5, with 9 nucleotides matching TRBD2. V lost 8 bases and J lost 5; bases outside the gene matches: 12. The CDR3 spans 15 residues. Looked up from germline, CDR1 is MRHNA and CDR2 is SNTAGT. DNA of the CDR3: TGTGCCAGCCAGGGGCGGGGGGGCCAATCGGAGACCCAGTACTTC. This encodes CASQGRGGQSETQYF.